Following are 12 T cell receptor beta chains from one sample sequenced in a study of cytomegalovirus exposure and HLA in healthy donors. Primers: 60 Vbeta forward and 13 Jbeta reverse. Here immunoSEQ multiplex PCR was the method, and the copy in TCRdb shows in-frame clones only, minus some. This table holds some 70,000 clones, approximately 84% found once. The sequencing input was PBMCs. The receptors originated from a woman aged 45-65 years in good health and CMV-seronegative.

This clone came up a few times. The genes are TRBV6-1 and TRBJ2-5; the match to TRBD2 covers 7 bases. The DNA matches TRBJ2-7 better at its end, which makes the J call doubtful. The CDR3 has 15 residues. Per germline, CDR1 MNHNS and CDR2 SASEGT. The CDR3 DNA is TGTGCCAGCAGTCTGCCGGGAGGCGTGGGCGACGAGCAGTACTTC. Translated, it gives CASSLPGGVGDEQYF.

The chain has TRBV6-1 and TRBJ1-5; no reliable D call. The V gene's germline CDR1 is MNHNS and CDR2 SASEGT. V gave up 2 bases and J gave up 0 bases, with 5 bases separating them. This CDR3 has 14 amino acids. CDR3: CASSENSSNQPQHF. Here the CDR3 DNA reads TGTGCCAGCAGTGAAAACAGTAGCAATCAGCCCCAGCATTTT.

This chain links TRBV5-1 with TRBJ2-3; D is uncertain. V gave up 0 bases and J gave up 5 bases, with 19 bases separating them. Germline values: CDR1 SGHRS, CDR2 YFSETQ. The CDR3 has 17 residues. CDR3: CASSLAPSSGIEDTQYF. The CDR3 coding sequence is TGCGCCAGCAGCTTGGCCCCCTCTAGTGGTATTGAAGATACGCAGTATTTT.

V is TRBV7-2 and J is TRBJ2-3, with TRBD2 as a possible D gene (5 bases). The CDR3 is 16 residues long. The germline gives CDR1 SGHTA, CDR2 FQGNSA. Trimming stripped 0 bases from V and 3 bases from J, with 13 bases between. CDR3 in amino acids: CASSLALSSTTDTQYF. The CDR3 DNA follows: TGTGCCAGCAGCTTAGCCCTATCTAGCACGACAGATACGCAGTATTTT.

The J gene is TRBJ2-7, the V gene TRBV27; TRBD1 might be the D (5 bases). CDR1 and CDR2 (germline): MNHEY, SMNVEV (reference sequence). The V end was cut by 5 bases, the J end by 2 bases, with 19 bases between. The CDR3 has 16 residues. The CDR3 nucleotides read TGTGCCAGCAGTACCCTGGTCTTGGAAGGGGCCTACGAGCAGTACTTC. Its translation: CASSTLVLEGAYEQYF.

The gene calls are TRBV5-1 and TRBJ1-5, with D unclear. The CDR3 totals 16 residues. Looked up from germline, CDR1 is SGHRS and CDR2 is YFSETQ. Trimming stripped 0 bases from V and 2 bases from J, with 12 bases between. The CDR3 nucleotides are TGCGCCAGCAGCTTGGACGGTGGCGGGGGCAATCAGCCCCAGCATTTT. Its protein product is CASSLDGGGGNQPQHF.

The J gene is TRBJ1-1, the V gene TRBV27, with D tentatively TRBD1 (5 bases). The germline V gene encodes CDR1 MNHEY and CDR2 SMNVEV (reference sequence). The V end lost 5 bases, the J end lost 1 base, and 5 bases lay between the germline ends. This CDR3 has 12 residues. The CDR3 DNA reads as TGTGCCAGCAGTGACAGGAACACTGAAGCTTTCTTT. It yields the protein CASSDRNTEAFF.

The V gene is TRBV7-2, the J gene TRBJ2-5; D gene ambiguous. V dropped 1 base and J dropped 5 bases, with 8 bases sitting between them. CDR1 is SGHTA and CDR2 is FQGNSA in the germline V gene. The CDR3 sequence is 13 residues long. CDR3 sequence: CASSLGLRETQYF. CDR3 nucleotides: TGTGCCAGCAGCTTAGGCTTACGGGAGACCCAGTACTTC.

By its share, this clone is medium-sized. The chain combines TRBV13 with TRBJ1-1; D might be TRBD1 (6 bases). Germline CDR1 and CDR2: PRHDT and FYEKMQ (reference sequence). Trimming removed 1 base from V and 2 bases from J, with 17 bases in between. This CDR3 is built from 17 residues. The CDR3 DNA reads TGTGCCAGCAGCTTAGTCAGGGGCCGGTGGATTAACACTGAAGCTTTCTTT. Its translation is CASSLVRGRWINTEAFF.

The chain joins TRBV27 to TRBJ1-4; 9 bases fit TRBD1. The CDR3 totals 15 residues. V was clipped by 5 bases and J by 8 bases; unmatched bases: 9. Germline V lookup: CDR1 MNHEY, CDR2 SMNVEV (reference sequence). CDR3 sequence reads: CASSPQGTGNEKLFF. CDR3 coding DNA: TGTGCCAGCAGTCCCCAGGGGACAGGGAACGAAAAACTGTTTTTT.

J is TRBJ2-1 and V is TRBV9; 10 positions agree with TRBD2. Germline assignment: CDR1 SGDLS and CDR2 YYNGEE. CDR3 length equals 16 residues. V was pared by 3 bases and J by 1 base, with 4 bases of the junction left unmatched. For the CDR3, the DNA is TGTGCCAGCAGCGCGTCTAGCGGGGGTTCCTACAATGAGCAGTTCTTC. This sequence encodes CASSASSGGSYNEQFF. The entire variable domain, with the rest obtained from reference TRBV9 and TRBJ2-1, is as follows: DSGVTQTPKHLITATGQRVTLRCSPRSGDLSVYWYQQSLDQGLQFLIQYYNGEERAKGNILERFSAQQFPDLHSELNLSSLELGDSALYFCASSASSGGSYNEQFFGPGTRLTVL.

The chain recombines TRBV6-5 with TRBJ1-1; TRBD1 is a possible D gene (6 bases). V was pared by 4 bases and J by 2 bases, with 11 bases between. Germline values: CDR1 MNHEY, CDR2 SVGAGI. This CDR3 has 14 residues. CDR3 DNA sequence: TGTGCCAGCAGTTCTACAGGGCATAACACTGAAGCTTTCTTT. Its translation: CASSSTGHNTEAFF.